The T cell receptor beta chain under discussion was sequenced for a study of blood T cell repertoires in COVID-19. About the research overall: The origin of the acute and convalescent COVID-19 samples was the United States, Italy and Spain. Sources were T cells, B-cell-depleted T cells, or PBMCs; the material itself was cDNA or gDNA.

The CDR3 sequence is 18 residues long. From germline, CDR1 is LNHDA and CDR2 SQIVND (reference sequence). V lost 4 bases, J lost 1 base, and 8 bases stayed unmatched. How the authors handled the data: Reference gene primers were amplified, and this amplification served to estimate nucleated cell counts. Here immunoSEQ multiplex PCR was the method, and the copy in TCRdb shows in-frame clones only, minus some. That table furnishes V, J and clone size, whereas the DNA furnished D and trimming. Here the sample spans 90,000 to 130,000 clones, around 74% being singletons. What was sequenced was peripheral blood. The rearrangement links TRBV19 to TRBJ2-4, with 12 nucleotides matching TRBD1. The receptor was derived from a woman aged 60-75 years with acute or convalescent COVID-19. CDR3 region: CASSTPGQGAWAKNIQYF. CDR3 sequence (DNA): TGTGCCAGTAGTACGCCGGGACAGGGGGCGTGGGCCAAAAACATTCAGTACTTC. Complete variable domain (other parts from reference TRBV19 and TRBJ2-4): DGGITQSPKYLFRKEGQNVTLSCEQNLNHDAMYWYRQDPGQGLRLIYYSQIVNDFQKGDIAEGYSVSREKKESFPLTVTSAQKNPTAFYLCASSTPGQGAWAKNIQYFGAGTRLSVL.